Listed below are T cell receptor beta chains from one sample, sequenced in a study of blood T cell repertoires in COVID-19. Repertoires were generated with immunoSEQ multiplex PCR, while TCRdb's copy carries only in-frame clones and drops some. The data hold a few hundred thousand clones, with 83% observed a single time. Input material: peripheral blood. The receptor source for this set is a man aged 55 to 69 who had recovered from COVID-19. Each CDR3 is given without its conserved first and last residue. Fields, in order: V gene, D gene, CDR3 protein. The D gene is left open where the match is weak.

TRBV24-1 NA ATSVSDNTGELF
TRBV27 NA ASRPGVGTQY
TRBV4-1 TRBD1 ASSQGQGAEAF
TRBV7-8 NA ASSPLVASNEQF
TRBV5-1 TRBD1 ASSLIPGTGYNEQF
TRBV11-3 TRBD1 ASSLGQGSGEQF
TRBV27 NA ASNKQDRNEQF
TRBV6-5 NA ASGGQSSYEQY
TRBV4-2 NA ASSQEGRFEQF
TRBV2 TRBD2 ASSEWERGEQF
TRBV5-1 TRBD2 ASSWAPGLAANTGELF
TRBV6-2/TRBV6-3 NA ASSYGAPYGYT
TRBV2 NA ASSEGATEAF
TRBV10-3 NA AISEAGSGSPLH
TRBV9 TRBD2 ASSLYAGTSGVNEQF
TRBV6-4 TRBD1 ASRAAGTGSLAAF